This T cell receptor (beta chain) stems from a study of blood T cell repertoires in COVID-19. Overall study context: Italy, Spain and the United States were the sources of the convalescent and acute COVID-19 samples. PBMCs, B-cell-depleted T cells, or T cells were the source of the cDNA or gDNA that made up the material.

Only a few counts were recorded for this clone. In the source study's methods: How many nucleated cells were present was estimated from reference gene primer amplification. Only in-frame clones appear in the TCRdb table, and some are missing; sequencing was by immunoSEQ multiplex PCR. V, J and clone size are taken as reported in that table, and D and trimming were inferred from the DNA itself. This sample yields about 130,000 clones, of which around 90% are seen a single time; about 4.6% belongs to the top ten. Followed over time, Seattle patients had been enrolled while infection was active. The receptor was derived from a man aged 55 to 70 with COVID-19, enrolled during active disease. The sample was peripheral blood.

The CDR3 here is CASSPLSSTDTQYF. The CDR3 region has the DNA TGTGCCAGCAGCCCCCTCTCTAGCACAGATACGCAGTATTTT. V gene TRBV9 combines with J gene TRBJ2-3, with D uncertain. Germline-derived CDR1 and CDR2 are SGDLS and YYNGEE. Trimming shortened V by 4 bases and J by 0 bases, and 9 bases separated the two germline ends. This CDR3 has 14 residues.